A selection of T cell receptor beta chains follows, all from one sample in a study of blood T cell repertoires in COVID-19. Using immunoSEQ multiplex PCR, the repertoire was profiled, and TCRdb retains in-frame clones only, with some absent. The table shows about 53,000 clones, with 80% to 90% occurring only once. Source material: peripheral blood. The source is a man older than 75 with acute or convalescent COVID-19. CDR3s include the opening cysteine and the closing phenylalanine or tryptophan. A D gene is named only where the DNA matches it firmly. Clone sizes are given selectively: once, few, many, or a class where the clone is expanded.

-	TRBV18	-	TRBJ1-2	TGTGCCAGCTCACCACAATCAGGGGAACGCTATGGCTACACCTTC	CASSPQSGERYGYTF
-	TRBV2	TRBD1	TRBJ2-3	TGTGCCAGCAGGGGACAGGGTACTAGCACAGATACGCAGTATTTT	CASRGQGTSTDTQYF
-	TRBV18	-	TRBJ1-3	TGTGCCAGCTCAGGGACTACAGGAAACACCATATATTTT	CASSGTTGNTIYF
-	TRBV4-1	-	TRBJ2-7	TGCGCCAGCAGCCAAGAAGCGATCACAGGCTACGAGCAGTACTTC	CASSQEAITGYEQYF
-	TRBV30	-	TRBJ1-2	TGTGCCTTACACAGAGACCTGAACTATGGCTACACCTTC	CALHRDLNYGYTF
few	TRBV7-9	-	TRBJ1-1	TGTGCCAGCAGCTTAGAGCGTATGCAGGGAGCTTTCTTT	CASSLERMQGAFF
once	TRBV6-5	TRBD2	TRBJ2-7	TGTGCCAGCACCCGTAGCGGGGGGAAGTTTAGGGAGCAGTACTTC	CASTRSGGKFREQYF
-	TRBV7-2	TRBD1	TRBJ2-1	TGTGCCAGCAGCAGAGACAGGGCCTACAATGAGCAGTTCTTC	CASSRDRAYNEQFF
-	TRBV7-3	TRBD2	TRBJ2-3	TGTGCCAGCAGAACGGACGGGACTAGCGGGACAGATACGCAGTATTTT	CASRTDGTSGTDTQYF
-	TRBV5-4	TRBD1	TRBJ2-7	TGTGCCAGCAGCCGACAGGGGTCAGGGTACGAGCAGTACTTC	CASSRQGSGYEQYF
-	TRBV19	-	TRBJ1-5	TGTGCCAGTAGTATGTGGAAGAGCGGCAATCAGCCCCAGCATTTT	CASSMWKSGNQPQHF
-	TRBV11-2	TRBD1	TRBJ2-3	TGTGCCAGCAGCCTGGGACAGTTCACAGATACGCAGTATTTT	CASSLGQFTDTQYF
few	TRBV19	-	TRBJ1-5	TGTGCCAGTAGTATGAGTCAGGGTACCAATCAGCCCCAGCATTTT	CASSMSQGTNQPQHF
once	TRBV2	-	TRBJ1-1	TGTGCCAGCAGTTTTCAGGGGTTGAACACTGAAGCTTTCTTT	CASSFQGLNTEAFF
-	TRBV5-8	-	TRBJ1-4	TGTGCCAGCAGCTTGGCCGCGGGAACAACTAATGAAAAACTGTTTTTT	CASSLAAGTTNEKLFF
-	TRBV12-3/TRBV12-4	-	TRBJ1-1	TGTGCCAGCAGCGGTTTAAGCCTCACTGAAGCTTTCTTT	CASSGLSLTEAFF
-	TRBV9	-	TRBJ1-2	TGTGCCAGCAGCGTGTCGGGGTACTATGGCTACACCTTC	CASSVSGYYGYTF
-	TRBV6-5	-	TRBJ1-1	TGTGCCAGCAGTTACTCGAGGAGGAACACTGAAGCTTTCTTT	CASSYSRRNTEAFF
-	TRBV7-9	TRBD2	TRBJ2-1	TGTGCCAGCAGCTTGACTAGCGGGGGCAATGAGCAGTTCTTC	CASSLTSGGNEQFF
-	TRBV2	TRBD1	TRBJ2-3	TGTGCCAGCACCTTCGGACAGGGGGGCACAGATACGCAGTATTTT	CASTFGQGGTDTQYF
-	TRBV18	-	TRBJ1-4	TGTGCCAGCTCTTCGACAGGAGCCCCGAATGAAAAACTGTTTTTT	CASSSTGAPNEKLFF
-	TRBV6-4	TRBD1	TRBJ1-3	TGTGCCAGCAGCGTCGACAGGGGCTCTGGAAACACCATATATTTT	CASSVDRGSGNTIYF
once	TRBV6-6	-	TRBJ1-3	TGTGCCAGCATCCTGTCAGGCTCTGGAAACACCATATATTTT	CASILSGSGNTIYF
-	TRBV6-5	TRBD1	TRBJ1-3	TGTGCCAGCAGCACGGGACAGCTTGGAAACACCATATATTTT	CASSTGQLGNTIYF
-	TRBV18	TRBD1	TRBJ2-5	TGTGCCAGCTCACGGGCCGGGACAGCGATCCGGGAGACCCAGTACTTC	CASSRAGTAIRETQYF